A selection of T cell receptor beta chains follows, all from one sample in a study of T cells in Graves' hyperthyroidism and ophthalmopathy. TCRdb reanalysed the multiplex PCR reads using MiXCR and keeps one entry per CDR3 protein. The sample comprises more than 600,000 distinct CDR3 sequences, 16% of which are singletons, and under 10% rests with the top ten. The sequencing input was blood. These receptors all stem from a man younger than 35 with Graves' hyperthyroidism. Both conserved end residues are part of each CDR3. The D gene is left open where the match is weak. Clone sizes are given selectively: once, few, many, or a class where the clone is expanded.

TRBJ2-7	TRBV24-1	NA	few	CATSSGSGEQYF	TGTGCCACCAGTTCTGGGAGCGGCGAGCAGTACTTC
TRBJ2-7	TRBV30	TRBD2	many	CAWSSRHTSGSDEQYF	TGTGCCTGGAGTTCTCGACACACTAGCGGGTCGGACGAGCAGTACTTC
TRBJ2-4	TRBV20-1	NA	few	CSAGTPGGNIQYF	TGCAGTGCGGGGACTCCCGGAGGAAACATTCAGTACTTC
TRBJ1-6	TRBV25-1	NA	NA	CASSWVGDSPLHF	TGTGCCAGCAGTTGGGTGGGGGATTCACCCCTCCACTTT
TRBJ2-7	TRBV12-3/TRBV12-4	NA	many	CASARPVSDEQYF	TGTGCCAGCGCCCGCCCCGTATCGGACGAGCAGTACTTC
TRBJ2-1	TRBV7-8	TRBD2	few	CASSLILAGGPGYNEQFF	TGTGCCAGCAGCTTAATTCTAGCGGGAGGGCCGGGGTACAATGAGCAGTTCTTC
TRBJ1-3	TRBV7-2	TRBD1	few	CASSLRGLSSGNTIYF	TGTGCCAGCAGCTTAAGGGGGCTCAGCTCTGGAAACACCATATATTTT
TRBJ2-1	TRBV7-9	NA	few	CASSEQGISYNEQFF	TGTGCCAGCAGCGAACAGGGAATTTCCTACAATGAGCAGTTCTTC
TRBJ2-1	TRBV28	TRBD1	many	CASRGRGQGNSYNEQFF	TGTGCCAGCAGGGGGAGGGGACAGGGAAATTCCTACAATGAGCAGTTCTTC
TRBJ1-1	TRBV2	NA	many	CAGNRNTEAFF	TGTGCCGGTAACAGGAACACTGAAGCTTTCTTT
TRBJ2-3	TRBV28	TRBD2	NA	CASSFGGRAKDTQYF	TGTGCCAGCAGTTTCGGCGGGAGGGCCAAAGATACGCAGTATTTT
TRBJ2-1	TRBV28	NA	many	CASSFGVGFNEQFF	TGTGCCAGCAGTTTCGGGGTCGGATTCAATGAGCAGTTCTTC
TRBJ1-1	TRBV15	NA	many	CATSATRGADTEAFF	TGTGCCACCAGCGCTACCAGGGGAGCGGACACTGAAGCTTTCTTT
TRBJ1-2	TRBV20-1	NA	few	CSAPEGYNYGYTF	TGCAGTGCTCCAGAGGGTTATAACTATGGCTACACCTTC
TRBJ2-7	TRBV30	TRBD2	few	CAWSTGLAGSYEQYF	TGTGCCTGGAGTACGGGACTAGCGGGGTCCTACGAGCAGTACTTC
TRBJ2-7	TRBV6-1	TRBD2	many	CASRTSGSLYEQYF	TGTGCCAGCAGGACTAGCGGGAGTTTGTACGAGCAGTACTTC
TRBJ1-2	TRBV2	TRBD1	many	CASRNTGVIGYGYTF	TGTGCCAGCAGAAACACAGGGGTGATAGGCTATGGCTACACCTTC
TRBJ1-6	TRBV9	NA	NA	CASSVAGLNSPLHF	TGTGCCAGCAGCGTAGCAGGTCTGAATTCACCCCTCCACTTT
TRBJ2-1	TRBV7-9	TRBD2	NA	CASRAGLAGESSYNEQFF	TGTGCCAGCAGAGCGGGACTAGCGGGAGAAAGCTCCTACAATGAGCAGTTCTTC
TRBJ2-2	TRBV14	TRBD2	NA	CAGSQGGGSLFGGELFF	TGTGCCGGCAGCCAAGGCGGCGGGAGCCTCTTTGGCGGGGAGCTGTTTTTT
TRBJ2-7	TRBV2	NA	many	CASKATYEQYF	TGTGCCAGCAAGGCCACCTACGAGCAGTACTTC
TRBJ2-7	TRBV19	NA	NA	CASSPHTSPGSYEQYF	TGTGCCAGTAGTCCGCACACTTCCCCGGGCTCCTACGAGCAGTACTTC
TRBJ2-1	TRBV4-1	NA	NA	CASSQVVRSPGEQFF	TGCGCCAGCAGCCAAGTGGTAAGAAGCCCAGGGGAGCAGTTCTTC